What follows is one TCR beta chain and its context. Its antigen is unknown. Base qualities were left out, and no much larger clone turns up one base away. Collaborating institutions collected whole blood in K2EDTA tubes following their own protocols. Collaborator samples were shipped for TCRbeta analysis as frozen whole blood, isolated PBMCs, or DNA extracted from either sample type. The immunoSEQ Assay, a bias-controlled multiplex PCR, was used to amplify TCRbeta CDR3 regions from genomic DNA. The original methods were these. The number of nucleated cells in each sample was estimated from the amplification of reference gene primers within the assay. Sequence reads were collapsed and filtered to measure the absolute abundance of every unique TCRbeta CDR3 rearrangement. For each sample, productive Simpson clonality was calculated by taking the square root of Simpson's diversity index across productive rearrangements. TCRdb holds this immuneACCESS table with in-frame rearrangements only. Some clones are missing; in checked studies, unresolved V genes explain under half, and the rest has no known cause. V and J calls plus clone size are reproduced from that table; the DNA served to infer D and trimming. In this sample the table shows some 150,000 clones, roughly 89% of which occur a single time. The top ten clonotypes cover roughly 2.9% of the sample.

These data are taken from a study of blood T cell repertoires in COVID-19 (dated by TCRdb to about 2020). Some background on the complete study: Samples covering the acute and convalescent phases of COVID-19 were provided by collaborators in the United States, Italy and Spain. Where HLA class I and class II types were available, the types were taken from metadata supplied by the sample provider, not from assay-based typing. The samples were drawn from two sources: the first 160 participants of the ongoing ImmuneRACE study, and about 1,300 subjects contributed by 6 global collaborators. Deeply sampled blood TCRbeta repertoires from subjects exposed to, actively infected with, or recovered from COVID-19 were included in the dataset. The prospective study material was composed of cDNA or gDNA derived from T cells, B-cell-depleted T cells, or PBMCs. The repertoires were released in a freely available public database meant as a resource for research on the immune response to SARS-CoV-2. Nearly every sample came with metadata listing a de-identified subject ID, COVID-19 status, age in years and sex.

V is pruned by 3 bases and J by 1 base, leaving 11 bases of the junction without a gene match. The CDR3 covers 17 residues, taking in both the cysteine and the phenylalanine. Here the CDR3 DNA is all that survives: 51 bases in frame from base 1. From a lookup of the germline V gene, CDR1 and CDR2 are SGHDT and YYEEEE. Study-wide conclusions, independent of this receptor: The quantity of clinical and demographic metadata differed by source and by participant and was supplied without curation.

Sequencing used peripheral blood. This sequence originates from a man aged 55-75 years with active or convalescent COVID-19. Recombination linked TRBV5-6 to TRBJ1-1, and TRBD1 matches 8 of the central bases. The sequenced DNA is TGTGCCAGCAGCTCAATTCCGACAGGGGCCAGGAACACTGAAGCTTTCTTT. Its translation is CASSSIPTGARNTEAFF.